The sequence of this TCR beta chain was determined in a study of cytomegalovirus exposure and HLA in healthy donors. Study details: Earlier results showed 117 million unique TCR beta sequences derived from around 170 million T cells.

Regarding this clone: The junction departs from germline at one end; a sequencing error may be responsible.

The CDR3 runs to 13 residues. Germline V gene sequence: CDR1 SSHAT, CDR2 FNYEAQ (reference sequence). A multiplex PCR was run with 60 Vbeta primers and 13 Jbeta primers. Sequencing used immunoSEQ multiplex PCR; TCRdb keeps in-frame clones, though not all of them. This sample has 180,000 or so clones, with over 75% found just once. The chain combines TRBV7-7 with TRBJ2-1, with a weak D call TRBD2 (6 bases). This TCR was recovered from a man aged 35 to 55 in good health and CMV-seropositive. The specimen was PBMCs. The CDR3 sequence: CASSPGGYNEQFF. CDR3 coding DNA: TGTGCTAGCAGCCCTGGGGGGTACAATGAGCAGTTCTTC.